This T cell receptor (beta chain) was retrieved from a study of graft-versus-host responses after intestinal transplantation. As for the study in general: Multivisceral, liver-intestinal, or isolated intestinal transplants were given to recipients. The whole recipient group had anti-thymocyte globulin induction followed by tacrolimus and steroids for two to three years.

V lost 1 base and J 4 bases, leaving 8 bases between the germline ends. In germline, CDR1 is SEHNR, CDR2 FQNEAQ (reference sequence). The CDR3 covers 14 residues. Regarding this clone: Its target is unknown.

Here immunoSEQ multiplex PCR was the method, and the copy in TCRdb shows in-frame clones only, minus some. The profile shows 85,000 to 130,000 clones, over 75% of them singletons. Study-level results: GvH clonotypes were identified within recipient marrow, with a subset emerging first in ileum or blood. Those patients showing graft-donor T cell macrochimerism displayed high graft-versus-host to host-versus-graft clonal ratios in allografts.

The TCR originated in a human donor who received an intestinal transplant. Sequenced material: unstimulated CD4+ T cells sorted from spleen or lymph node cells, taken before intestinal transplant. The rearrangement joins TRBV7-9 to TRBJ2-1, with D hard to call. CDR3 nucleotides: TGTGCCAGCAGCTTAGTTACGGGTTACAATGAGCAGTTCTTC. This sequence encodes CASSLVTGYNEQFF.